Presented here are 16 T cell receptor beta chains from one specimen sequenced in a study of cytomegalovirus exposure and HLA in healthy donors. PCR amplification relied on 60 Vbeta primers (plus 13 Jbeta primers). The protocol was immunoSEQ multiplex PCR, while the TCRdb copy is restricted to in-frame clones and leaves out a portion. The sample has 140,000 to 150,000 clones; almost 85% are singletons. The sequenced material came from PBMCs. These receptors all stem from a woman aged 55-70 years in good health and CMV-seropositive.

The chain uses TRBV11-3 and TRBJ2-7, with D possibly TRBD2 on 6 matching bases. V lost 1 base, J lost 5 bases, and 15 bases lay in between. From germline, CDR1 is SGHNT and CDR2 YENEEA. The CDR3 has 15 amino acids. Here the CDR3 DNA reads TGTGCCAGCAGCTTAGTCGGCGGGATGGCCCACGAGCAGTACTTC. Encoded protein: CASSLVGGMAHEQYF.

The CDR3 is CASSLGGGQPQHF. CDR3 nucleotides: TGTGCCAGCAGCTTAGGGGGGGGACAGCCCCAGCATTTT. The chain couples TRBV7-2 to TRBJ1-5; D is perhaps TRBD1 (5 bases). Trimming cost V 1 base and J 7 bases, with 8 bases left between them. The germline V gene encodes CDR1 SGHTA and CDR2 FQGNSA. CDR3 size: 13 residues.

The gene calls are TRBV30 and TRBJ2-7; D is possibly TRBD1 (6 bases). The CDR3 runs 11 residues. From germline, CDR1 is GTSNPN and CDR2 SVGIG (reference sequence). V lost 5 bases and J 6 bases, leaving 11 bases between the germline ends. CDR3 residues: CAWLTGLEQYF. The CDR3, as DNA: TGTGCCTGGCTTACAGGGCTCGAGCAGTACTTC.

This chain uses TRBV5-1 with TRBJ2-7; 8 bases agree with TRBD1. The CDR3 extends over 15 amino acids. The V segment lost 1 base and the J segment 2 bases; nucleotides outside the gene matches: 5. Germline loops: CDR1 SGHRS, CDR2 YFSETQ. CDR3 protein: CASSLLGQGPYEQYF. In DNA, the CDR3 is TGCGCCAGCAGCTTGCTCGGACAGGGACCCTACGAGCAGTACTTC.

The genes are TRBV28 and TRBJ2-7; 10 bases fit TRBD2. CDR1 is MDHEN and CDR2 is SYDVKM in the germline V gene. This CDR3 has 16 amino acids. V shed 3 bases, J shed 5 bases, and the junction held 10 bases outside the gene matches. The CDR3 is CASSFPSQREGNEQYF. The CDR3 coding sequence is TGTGCCAGCAGTTTCCCCTCTCAGCGGGAGGGGAACGAGCAGTACTTC. Full variable domain (remainder filled in from reference TRBV28 and TRBJ2-7): DVKVTQSSRYLVKRTGEKVFLECVQDMDHENMFWYRQDPGLGLRLIYFSYDVKMKEKGDIPEGYSVSREKKERFSLILESASTNQTSMYLCASSFPSQREGNEQYFGPGTRLTVT.

The CDR3 spells CASSSDRGPEKLFF. The CDR3 nucleotides are TGTGCCAGCAGTTCGGACAGGGGGCCCGAAAAACTGTTTTTT. V gene TRBV2 combines with J gene TRBJ1-4; 11 nucleotides line up with TRBD1. J gave up 8 bases and V 5 bases, and 4 bases lay outside the gene matches. The CDR3 totals 14 residues. CDR1 is SNHLY and CDR2 is FYNNEI in the germline V gene.

The chain joins TRBV10-3 to TRBJ2-1; D is possibly TRBD1 (6 bases). CDR1 and CDR2 (germline): ENHRY, SYGVKD. Between the trimmed V and J ends, which lost 10 bases and 1 base, there was a span of 11 bases. The CDR3 extends over 13 amino acids. CDR3 sequence reads: CATDRGSYNEQFF. In DNA form, the CDR3 reads TGTGCCACCGATAGGGGGTCCTACAATGAGCAGTTCTTC.

This chain joins TRBV15 and TRBJ1-5, with D hard to call. This CDR3 spans 17 amino acids. Between the trimmed V and J ends, which lost 0 bases and 0 bases, there was a span of 12 bases. Germline V gene data show CDR1 as LNHNV and CDR2 as YYDKDF (reference sequence). CDR3 bases: TGTGCCACCAGCAGAGATAGCATACGAAATAGCAATCAGCCCCAGCATTTT. Its protein product is CATSRDSIRNSNQPQHF.

This clone has just one count. V is TRBV7-2 and J is TRBJ1-2, with 7 positions matching TRBD1. J was trimmed by 6 bases and V by 5 bases; bases with no gene match: 3. Germline V gene lookup returns CDR1 SGHTA and CDR2 FQGNSA. This CDR3 is built from 12 residues. The CDR3 is CASSRGLDGYTF. CDR3 nucleotides: TGTGCCAGCAGCAGGGGGCTGGATGGCTACACCTTC. The full variable domain, its missing parts supplied by reference TRBV7-2 and TRBJ1-2, is GAGVSQSPSNKVTEKGKDVELRCDPISGHTALYWYRQSLGQGLEFLIYFQGNSAPDKSGLPSDRFSAERTGGSVSTLTIQRTQQEDSAVYLCASSRGLDGYTFGSGTRLTVV.

The chain carries TRBV5-6 and TRBJ2-2, with a weak D call TRBD2 (5 bases). The CDR3 spans 15 residues. Trimming removed 0 bases at V and 1 base at J, with 7 bases between. Germline values: CDR1 SGHDT, CDR2 YYEEEE. CDR3 sequence reads: CASSLVRENTGELFF. The CDR3 DNA follows: TGTGCCAGCAGCTTGGTTCGGGAGAACACCGGGGAGCTGTTTTTT.

In this sample, this clone turned up a few times. V gene TRBV7-2 combines with J gene TRBJ2-2, with 11 nucleotides matching TRBD2. Germline CDR1 reads SGHTA; CDR2 reads FQGNSA. The CDR3 has 15 amino acids. With V trimmed by 4 bases and J by 6 bases, 4 bases remained unmatched. The CDR3 spells CASSSRTSGPGELFF. The CDR3 region has the DNA TGTGCCAGCAGCTCACGGACTAGCGGGCCCGGGGAGCTGTTTTTT.

The chain couples TRBV11-1 to TRBJ2-3, with TRBD2 matching over 7 bases. Germline V CDR1 and CDR2: SGHAT, FQDESV (reference sequence). The CDR3 covers 14 residues. The V segment lost 5 bases and the J segment 1 base; nucleotides outside the gene matches: 3. CDR3 residues: CASSVGLGTDTQYF. The CDR3 DNA reads TGTGCCAGCAGCGTTGGACTAGGCACAGATACGCAGTATTTT.

The chain combines TRBV5-6 with TRBJ1-2; no clear D. This CDR3 is 14 amino acids long. The ends were cut back, 4 bases at V and 4 bases at J, with 14 bases in the middle. The germline V gene has CDR1 SGHDT and CDR2 YYEEEE. CDR3 DNA sequence: TGTGCCAGCAGCAACGAGGGCTTTACCTATGGCTACACCTTC. Residues: CASSNEGFTYGYTF.

This clone has a single count. The chain uses TRBV11-3 and TRBJ2-5; TRBD1 might be the D (5 bases). Germline V CDR1 and CDR2: SGHNT, YENEEA. Trimming cost V 0 bases and J 0 bases, with 8 bases left between them. The CDR3 consists of 15 residues. The CDR3 bases are TGTGCCAGCAGCTTAGATCAGGGCTACCAAGAGACCCAGTACTTC. Translation gives CASSLDQGYQETQYF.

This chain joins TRBV11-1 and TRBJ1-3, with D uncertain. This CDR3 is 16 amino acids long. The ends were cut back, 4 bases at V and 0 bases at J, with 13 bases in the middle. Germline assignment: CDR1 SGHAT and CDR2 FQDESV (reference sequence). CDR3 sequence (DNA): TGTGCCAGCAGCTCGTACGGACGGGACTCTGGAAACACCATATATTTT. The encoded protein is CASSSYGRDSGNTIYF.

The chain recombines TRBV7-9 with TRBJ2-5; perhaps TRBD2 as D (6 bases). The CDR3 is 14 amino acids. The V gene lost 5 bases and the J gene lost 4 bases, with 14 bases spanning the gap. Germline V CDR1 and CDR2: SEHNR, FQNEAQ (reference sequence). The CDR3 is CASSHEGGGETQYF. The CDR3 DNA reads as TGTGCCAGCAGCCATGAGGGAGGAGGAGAGACCCAGTACTTC.